This T cell receptor (beta chain) emerged from a study of blood T cell repertoires in COVID-19. Study-wide context: PBMCs, B-cell-depleted T cells, or T cells provided the cDNA or gDNA that made up the material.

Per the authors' pipeline: Amplification from reference gene primers served as the basis for estimated nucleated cell counts. Method: immunoSEQ multiplex PCR; TCRdb's copy keeps in-frame clones and lacks some. That table furnishes V, J and clone size, whereas the DNA furnished D and trimming. Of 300,000 to 450,000 clones listed, 70% to 90% are singletons. Germline-derived CDR1 and CDR2 are MNHEY and SVGEGT. The V gene end was trimmed by 4 bases and the J gene end by 0 bases; junction bases not matched to a gene: 8. The CDR3 is made up of 16 amino acids. The Seattle patients joined while their infection was active and were tracked longitudinally afterward.

Sequencing was done on a sample of peripheral blood. The gene calls are TRBV6-2 or TRBV6-3 and TRBJ2-5; TRBD2 agrees at 7 bases. The TCR comes from an older woman with COVID-19, enrolled during active disease. The CDR3 loop is CASSSGGAGNQETQYF. The CDR3 coding sequence is TGTGCCAGCAGTTCGGGGGGAGCGGGGAACCAAGAGACCCAGTACTTC.